The T cell receptor beta chain described here comes from a study of CD39 and CD103 CD8 tumor-infiltrating T cells. At the level of the study: Shown patients: HPV-positive HNSCC, HPV-negative HNSCC, ovarian cancer, melanoma. Study-wide findings and caveats: Top 30 DP CD8 TIL clonotypes covered about 50-86% of repertoire. DN TIL clonotypes largely overlapped peripheral memory CD8 repertoires, unlike DP.

Note on this clone: As yet, its antigen is unknown.

Method: immunoSEQ multiplex PCR; TCRdb's copy keeps in-frame clones and lacks some. In the table there are 2,500 to 3,000 clones, around 82% of which are singletons. Trimming stripped 2 bases from V and 0 bases from J, with 5 bases between. This CDR3 has 14 residues. Germline values: CDR1 SGHRS, CDR2 YFSETQ. Sorted CD3+CD4-CD8+CD45RA- TILs were divided into DN, SP and DP by CD39 and CD103. This sequence originates from a human donor with head and neck squamous cell carcinoma. The chain uses TRBV5-1 and TRBJ2-2; D call uncertain. Sequenced: CD39- CD103- CD8+ T cells sorted from the tumor. Subset specified: CD103-CD39- double-negative CD45RA- CD8 T cells. For the CDR3, the DNA is TGCGCCAGCAGCTTCAATGCGAACACCGGGGAGCTGTTTTTT. This codes for CASSFNANTGELFF.